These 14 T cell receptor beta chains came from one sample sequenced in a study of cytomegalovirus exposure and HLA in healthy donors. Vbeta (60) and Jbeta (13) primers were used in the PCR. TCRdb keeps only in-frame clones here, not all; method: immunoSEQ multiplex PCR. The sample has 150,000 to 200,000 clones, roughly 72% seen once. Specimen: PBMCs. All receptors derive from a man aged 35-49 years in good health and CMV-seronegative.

The CDR3 nucleotides are TGTGCCAGCAGCCGGGGACAGGGCCGGGAGACCCAGTACTTC. It is translated as CASSRGQGRETQYF. The rearrangement joins TRBV6-1 to TRBJ2-5; TRBD1 matches 9 bases. CDR3 length: 14 amino acids. The V segment lost 6 bases and the J segment 5 bases; nucleotides outside the gene matches: 7. Germline V gives CDR1 MNHNS, CDR2 SASEGT.

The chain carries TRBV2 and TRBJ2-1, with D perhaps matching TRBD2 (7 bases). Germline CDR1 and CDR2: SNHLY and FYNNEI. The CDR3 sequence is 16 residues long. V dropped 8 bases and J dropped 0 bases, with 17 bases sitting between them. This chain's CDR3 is CASPGGRGRSYNEQFF. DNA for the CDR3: TGTGCCAGCCCTGGGGGGCGGGGGCGCTCCTACAATGAGCAGTTCTTC. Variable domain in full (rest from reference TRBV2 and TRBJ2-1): EPEVTQTPSHQVTQMGQEVILRCVPISNHLYFYWYRQILGQKVEFLVSFYNNEISEKSEIFDDQFSVERPDGSNFTLKIRSTKLEDSAMYFCASPGGRGRSYNEQFFGPGTRLTVL.

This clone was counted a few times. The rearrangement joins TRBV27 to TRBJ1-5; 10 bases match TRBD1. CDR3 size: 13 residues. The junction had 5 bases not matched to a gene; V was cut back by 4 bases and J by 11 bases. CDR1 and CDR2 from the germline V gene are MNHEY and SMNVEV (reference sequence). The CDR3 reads CASSSRQGAAQHF. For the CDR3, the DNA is TGTGCCAGCAGTTCCCGACAGGGGGCAGCCCAGCATTTT.

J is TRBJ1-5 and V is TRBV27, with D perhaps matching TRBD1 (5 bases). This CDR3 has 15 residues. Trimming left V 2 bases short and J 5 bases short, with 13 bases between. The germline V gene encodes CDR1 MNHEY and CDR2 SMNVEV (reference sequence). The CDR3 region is CASSLGRPRDQPQHF. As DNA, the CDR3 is TGTGCCAGCAGTTTAGGAAGGCCCAGGGATCAGCCCCAGCATTTT.

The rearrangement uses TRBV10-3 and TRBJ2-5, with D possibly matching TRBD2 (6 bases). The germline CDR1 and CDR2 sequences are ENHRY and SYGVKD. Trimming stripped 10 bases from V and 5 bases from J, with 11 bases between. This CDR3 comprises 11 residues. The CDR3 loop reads CATRDLETQYF. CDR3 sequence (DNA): TGTGCCACGCGGGACCTCGAGACCCAGTACTTC.

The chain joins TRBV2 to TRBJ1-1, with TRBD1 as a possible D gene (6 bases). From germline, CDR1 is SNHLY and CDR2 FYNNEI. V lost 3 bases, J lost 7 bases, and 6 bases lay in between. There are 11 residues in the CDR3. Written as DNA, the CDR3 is TGTGCCAGCAGTGAGGACAGTGAAGCTTTCTTT. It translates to CASSEDSEAFF.

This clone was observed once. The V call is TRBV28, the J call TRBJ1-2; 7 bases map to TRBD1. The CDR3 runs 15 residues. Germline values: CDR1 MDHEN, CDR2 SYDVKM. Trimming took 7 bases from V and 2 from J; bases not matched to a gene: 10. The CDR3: CASTSPRQGNYGYTF. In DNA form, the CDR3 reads TGTGCCAGCACCTCCCCGAGACAGGGAAACTATGGCTACACCTTC.

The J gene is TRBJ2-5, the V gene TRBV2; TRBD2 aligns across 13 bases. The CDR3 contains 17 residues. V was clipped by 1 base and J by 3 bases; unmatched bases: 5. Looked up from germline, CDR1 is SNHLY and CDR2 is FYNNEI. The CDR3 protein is CASSEVVGLAGKETQYF. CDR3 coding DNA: TGTGCCAGCAGTGAAGTGGTGGGACTAGCGGGGAAAGAGACCCAGTACTTC.

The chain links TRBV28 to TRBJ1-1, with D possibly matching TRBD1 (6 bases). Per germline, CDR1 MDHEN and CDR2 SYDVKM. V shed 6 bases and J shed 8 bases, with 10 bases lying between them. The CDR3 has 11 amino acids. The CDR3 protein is CASSHDREAFF. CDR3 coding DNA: TGTGCCAGCAGCCACGACAGGGAAGCTTTCTTT.

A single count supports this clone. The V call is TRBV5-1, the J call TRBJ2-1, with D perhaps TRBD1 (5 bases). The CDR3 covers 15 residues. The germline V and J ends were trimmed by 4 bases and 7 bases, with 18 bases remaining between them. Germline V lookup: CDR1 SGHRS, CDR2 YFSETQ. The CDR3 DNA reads TGCGCCAGCAGCGCCTCAGCAGGGAAGGGAAATGAGCAGTTCTTC. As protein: CASSASAGKGNEQFF.

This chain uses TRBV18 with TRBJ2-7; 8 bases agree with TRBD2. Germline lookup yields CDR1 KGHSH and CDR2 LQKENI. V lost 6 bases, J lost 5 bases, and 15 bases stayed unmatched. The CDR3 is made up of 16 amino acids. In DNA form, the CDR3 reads TGTGCCAGCTCCCCCCCGACTAGCGAGATAATCCACGAGCAGTACTTC. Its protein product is CASSPPTSEIIHEQYF.

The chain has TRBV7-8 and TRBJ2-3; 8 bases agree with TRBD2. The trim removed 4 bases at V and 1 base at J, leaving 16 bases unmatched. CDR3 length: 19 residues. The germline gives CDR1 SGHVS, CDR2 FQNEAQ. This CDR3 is CASSSLLAGRGGGTDTQYF. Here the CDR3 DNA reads TGTGCCAGCAGCTCTCTCCTAGCGGGTAGAGGGGGGGGCACAGATACGCAGTATTTT. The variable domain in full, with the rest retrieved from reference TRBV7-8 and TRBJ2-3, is GAGVSQSPRYKVAKRGQDVALRCDPISGHVSLFWYQQALGQGPEFLTYFQNEAQLDKSGLPSDRFFAERPEGSVSTLKIQRTQQEDSAVYLCASSSLLAGRGGGTDTQYFGPGTRLTVL.

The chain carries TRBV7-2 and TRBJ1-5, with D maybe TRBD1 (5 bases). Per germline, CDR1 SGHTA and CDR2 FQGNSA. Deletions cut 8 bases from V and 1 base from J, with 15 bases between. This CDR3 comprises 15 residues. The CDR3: CASARTGGSNQPQHF. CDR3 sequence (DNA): TGTGCCAGCGCCCGGACGGGGGGAAGCAATCAGCCCCAGCATTTT.

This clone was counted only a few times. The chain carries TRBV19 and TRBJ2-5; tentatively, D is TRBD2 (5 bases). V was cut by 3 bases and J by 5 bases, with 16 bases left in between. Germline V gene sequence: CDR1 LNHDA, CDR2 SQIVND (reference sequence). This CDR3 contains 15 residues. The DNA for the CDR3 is TGTGCCAGTAGTATCGCACTAGACCTCCAGGAGACCCAGTACTTC. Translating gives CASSIALDLQETQYF.